This passage covers 18 T cell receptor beta chains from one sample sequenced in a study of cytomegalovirus exposure and HLA in healthy donors (dated by TCRdb to the late 2010s). Libraries were made using the immunoSEQ multiplex PCR assay. The multiplex PCR relied on a mix of 60 forward primers for TCR Vbeta segments and 13 reverse primers for TCR Jbeta segments. Not all clones reach the TCRdb copy of this immuneACCESS table, which keeps in-frame sequences only. Checked studies attribute under half of the gap to unresolved V genes and leave the rest unexplained. The sample profile shows about 120,000 clones; about 85% of them were found once. Clones ranked in the top ten supply 4% of the sample. The sequenced material came from PBMCs. The receptors were sampled from a man younger than 35 in good health and CMV-seropositive.

The V and J genes are TRBV7-2 and TRBJ2-2; D is undetermined. Trimming left V 1 base short and J 6 bases short, with 9 bases between. Looked up from germline, CDR1 is SGHTA and CDR2 is FQGNSA. The CDR3 has 14 residues. The CDR3 DNA sequence: TGTGCCAGCAGCTTAGTCTCCCGGTCCGGGGAGCTGTTTTTT. Its protein product is CASSLVSRSGELFF.

The CDR3 region is CASFSGYTEAFF. CDR3 nucleotides: TGTGCCAGTTTTTCGGGGTACACTGAAGCTTTCTTT. The V call is TRBV19, the J call TRBJ1-1; the D is unclear. This CDR3 spans 12 amino acids. Germline V CDR1 and CDR2: LNHDA, SQIVND (reference sequence). V was pared by 8 bases and J by 3 bases, with 10 bases between.

This chain uses TRBV2 with TRBJ2-5, with 11 bases identical to TRBD1. The J call may not be correct, given that the DNA end is closer to TRBJ2-7. Germline values: CDR1 SNHLY, CDR2 FYNNEI. The CDR3 sequence is 13 residues long. CDR3 coding DNA: TGTGCCAGCAGAGGGACAGGGGGCTACGAGCAGTACTTC. This gives the protein CASRGTGGYEQYF.

This sequence joins TRBV13 and TRBJ1-1, with TRBD1 identical over 10 bases. Germline V gene lookup returns CDR1 PRHDT and CDR2 FYEKMQ (reference sequence). The CDR3 length is 15 residues. The trim removed 5 bases at V and 4 bases at J, leaving 7 bases unmatched. The CDR3 DNA reads TGTGCCAGCAGCCTACAGGGACAGGGGATCACTGAAGCTTTCTTT. Translated: CASSLQGQGITEAFF.

The genes are TRBV6-6 and TRBJ1-1; 9 bases are a match to TRBD1. This CDR3 spans 15 amino acids. J was trimmed by 6 bases and V by 5 bases; bases with no gene match: 10. Germline values: CDR1 MNHNY, CDR2 SVGAGI (reference sequence). CDR3 bases: TGTGCCAGCAGTAAAACACCGGGACAGGGATCTGAAGCTTTCTTT. It yields the protein CASSKTPGQGSEAFF.

V gene TRBV27 combines with J gene TRBJ1-1, with a tentative D call TRBD1 (5 bases). The germline gives CDR1 MNHEY, CDR2 SMNVEV (reference sequence). The CDR3 consists of 17 residues. The V gene lost 5 bases and the J gene lost 2 bases, with 21 bases spanning the gap. CDR3 amino acids: CASSPNPRAGFNTEAFF. The CDR3 nucleotides are TGTGCCAGCAGTCCTAATCCCAGGGCTGGATTTAACACTGAAGCTTTCTTT.

The table lists this clone with a count of one. V and J are TRBV7-9 and TRBJ2-5; D possibly corresponds to TRBD1 (5 bases). Trimming removed 2 bases at V and 5 bases at J, with 12 bases between. Germline V lookup: CDR1 SEHNR, CDR2 FQNEAQ (reference sequence). The CDR3 is 14 residues long. The CDR3 here is CASSLTLSGETQYF. CDR3 DNA: TGTGCCAGCAGCTTAACCTTATCAGGGGAGACCCAGTACTTC.

V is TRBV4-3 and J is TRBJ2-1, with 9 positions matching TRBD2. This CDR3 has 21 residues. The germline CDR1 and CDR2 sequences are LGHNA and YSLEER. Losses at the gene ends were 0 bases for V and 2 bases for J; bases not matched to a gene: 17. CDR3 bases: TGCGCCAGCAGCCAAGATGACTGGACTAGCGTCTCGGAGAAAGCCTACAATGAGCAGTTCTTC. Its translation is CASSQDDWTSVSEKAYNEQFF.

This chain joins TRBV30 and TRBJ2-6, with D unclear. The CDR3 totals 18 residues. The V end lost 2 bases, the J end lost 0 bases, and 17 bases lay between the germline ends. Looked up from germline, CDR1 is GTSNPN and CDR2 is SVGIG (reference sequence). CDR3 protein: CAWSHFDQVLSGANVLTF. For the CDR3, the DNA is TGTGCCTGGAGTCACTTCGACCAGGTGCTCTCTGGGGCCAACGTCCTGACTTTC.

This clone was detected only a few times. This chain links TRBV19 with TRBJ2-1; 9 nucleotides line up with TRBD2. The CDR3 loop spans 17 amino acids. With 2 bases clipped from V and 4 bases from J, the junction kept 9 bases outside the gene matches. CDR1 and CDR2 (germline): LNHDA, SQIVND (reference sequence). The CDR3 region has the DNA TGTGCCAGTAGTATATCTTCGACTAGCGGACCGTACAATGAGCAGTTCTTC. Protein sequence: CASSISSTSGPYNEQFF.

The gene calls are TRBV27 and TRBJ2-7; weak D call: TRBD2 (5 bases). Germline V gives CDR1 MNHEY, CDR2 SMNVEV (reference sequence). Trimming shortened V by 7 bases and J by 3 bases, and 19 bases separated the two germline ends. This CDR3 comprises 15 residues. CDR3 amino acids: CASILETSEVYEQYF. The DNA for the CDR3 is TGTGCCAGCATCTTGGAAACTAGTGAGGTCTACGAGCAGTACTTC.

The CDR3 loop reads CASSLSLGPTGELFF. As DNA, the CDR3 is TGCGCCAGCAGCTTGTCTCTGGGGCCCACCGGGGAGCTGTTTTTT. The chain carries TRBV5-1 and TRBJ2-2, with D possibly TRBD1 on 5 matching bases. This CDR3 comprises 15 residues. Trimming took 1 base from V and 4 from J, leaving 11 bases between them. Germline V gene sequence: CDR1 SGHRS, CDR2 YFSETQ.

J is TRBJ1-6 and V is TRBV6-5; no clear D. The V end was cut by 3 bases, the J end by 4 bases, with 7 bases between. Germline-derived CDR1 and CDR2 are MNHEY and SVGAGI. The CDR3 spans 14 residues. CDR3 DNA sequence: TGTGCCAGCAGTTATCGCGGTTATAATTCACCCCTCCACTTT. Its protein is CASSYRGYNSPLHF.

This chain connects TRBV10-3 to TRBJ2-7, with TRBD1 identical over 9 bases. This CDR3 comprises 15 residues. From germline, CDR1 is ENHRY and CDR2 SYGVKD. V dropped 6 bases and J dropped 0; count of bases not matched to a gene: 6. CDR3 loop: CAISQGQGSSYEQYF. CDR3 in DNA: TGTGCCATCAGCCAAGGACAGGGGAGCTCCTACGAGCAGTACTTC.

The gene calls are TRBV5-4 and TRBJ1-2; D is uncertain. V lost 1 base and J lost 6, with 10 bases in between. The CDR3 runs to 13 residues. Germline V gene data show CDR1 as SGHNT and CDR2 as YYREEE (reference sequence). CDR3 in DNA: TGTGCCAGCAGCTTGAATGCAGGCCATGGCTACACCTTC. Residues: CASSLNAGHGYTF.

The chain is built from TRBV19 and TRBJ2-7, with TRBD1 matching 9 bases. V lost 4 bases to trimming and J lost 3 bases; unmatched junction nucleotides: 7. The CDR3 spans 15 residues. Germline lookup yields CDR1 LNHDA and CDR2 SQIVND (reference sequence). In DNA, the CDR3 is TGTGCCAGTAGTAGAAACCACAGGGGGCACTACGAGCAGTACTTC. It codes for CASSRNHRGHYEQYF.

A single count supports this clone. The chain couples TRBV4-1 to TRBJ2-7, with 8 bases that match TRBD2. The CDR3 is 14 amino acids. Germline CDR1 and CDR2: MGHRA and YSYEKL. With 6 bases clipped from V and 5 bases from J, the junction kept 9 bases outside the gene matches. This CDR3 reads CASSVVGRGDEQYF. CDR3 coding DNA: TGCGCCAGCAGTGTGGTCGGGAGGGGTGACGAGCAGTACTTC.

The chain links TRBV11-3 to TRBJ2-2, with unresolved D. V was pared by 5 bases and J by 6 bases, with 22 bases between. The CDR3 spans 17 residues. CDR1 is SGHNT and CDR2 is YENEEA in the germline V gene. The CDR3 sequence is CASSLLSSTLGAGELFF. The DNA of the CDR3 is TGTGCCAGCAGCCTCCTCTCTAGTACTTTGGGTGCCGGGGAGCTGTTTTTT.